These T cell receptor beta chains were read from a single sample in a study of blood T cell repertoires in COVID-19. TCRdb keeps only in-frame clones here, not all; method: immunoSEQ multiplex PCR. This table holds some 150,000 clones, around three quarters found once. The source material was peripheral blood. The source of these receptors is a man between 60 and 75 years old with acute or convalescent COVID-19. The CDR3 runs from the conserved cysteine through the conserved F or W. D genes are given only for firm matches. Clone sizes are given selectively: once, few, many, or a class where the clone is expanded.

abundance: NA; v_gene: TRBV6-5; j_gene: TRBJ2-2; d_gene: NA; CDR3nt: TGTGCCAGTGGACAAAGAGCGCGCACCGGGGAGCTGTTTTTT; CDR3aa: CASGQRARTGELFF
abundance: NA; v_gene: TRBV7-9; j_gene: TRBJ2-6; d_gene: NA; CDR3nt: TGTGCCAGCAGCTTACGGGGAGCTGGGGCCAACGTCCTGACTTTC; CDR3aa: CASSLRGAGANVLTF
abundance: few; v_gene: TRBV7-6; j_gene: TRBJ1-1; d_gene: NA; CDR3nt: TGTGCTTCCCGGGGGGAACTTGGCACTGAAGCTTTCTTT; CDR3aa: CASRGELGTEAFF
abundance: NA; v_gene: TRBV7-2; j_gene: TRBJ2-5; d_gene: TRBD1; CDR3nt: TGTGCCAGCAGCCAACAGGGGGGCCAAGAGACCCAGTACTTC; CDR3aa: CASSQQGGQETQYF
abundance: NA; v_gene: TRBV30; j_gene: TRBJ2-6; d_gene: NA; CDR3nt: TGTGCCTGGAGCTTTTCTGGGGCCAACGTCCTGACTTTC; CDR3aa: CAWSFSGANVLTF
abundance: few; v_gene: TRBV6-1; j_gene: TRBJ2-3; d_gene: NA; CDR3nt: TGTGCCAGCAGTGAGGCGGGCAGACCCAGCACAGATACGCAGTATTTT; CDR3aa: CASSEAGRPSTDTQYF
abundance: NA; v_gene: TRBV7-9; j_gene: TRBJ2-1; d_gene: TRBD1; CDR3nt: TGTGCCAGCAGCTCAAACCCGGGACAGAGTATCGATGAGCAGTTCTTC; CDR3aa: CASSSNPGQSIDEQFF
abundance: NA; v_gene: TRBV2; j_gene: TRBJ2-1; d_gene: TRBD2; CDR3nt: TGTGCCAGCACCCTCAGCGGGAACGGGCAGTTCTTC; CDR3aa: CASTLSGNGQFF
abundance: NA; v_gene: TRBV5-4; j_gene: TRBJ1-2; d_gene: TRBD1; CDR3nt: TGTGCCAGCAGCTTGACAGGGGGCGCTGAGGGCTACACCTTC; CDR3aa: CASSLTGGAEGYTF
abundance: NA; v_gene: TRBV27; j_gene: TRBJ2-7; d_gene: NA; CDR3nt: TGTGCCAGCAGTCAGAGGGGGGGAGCGGAGTACGAGCAGTACTTC; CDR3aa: CASSQRGGAEYEQYF
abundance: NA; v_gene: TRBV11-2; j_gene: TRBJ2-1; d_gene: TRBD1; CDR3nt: TGTGCCAGCAGCTTAGACCCCGGGACAGGGTCATCAGGTGATGAGCAGTTCTTC; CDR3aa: CASSLDPGTGSSGDEQFF
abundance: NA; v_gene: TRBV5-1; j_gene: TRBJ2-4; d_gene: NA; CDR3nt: TGCGCCAGCAGCTTGGGTTACGGGGCGGGGGCGGCCAAAAACATTCAGTACTTC; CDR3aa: CASSLGYGAGAAKNIQYF
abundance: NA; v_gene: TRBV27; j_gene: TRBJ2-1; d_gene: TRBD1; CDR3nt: TGTGCCAGCAGTATAAGACAGGGACCCTACAATGAGCAGTTCTTC; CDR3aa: CASSIRQGPYNEQFF
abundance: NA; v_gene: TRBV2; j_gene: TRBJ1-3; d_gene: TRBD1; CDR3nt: TGTGCCAGCAGCCAACAGGGGGCTGGAAACACCATATATTTT; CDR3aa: CASSQQGAGNTIYF
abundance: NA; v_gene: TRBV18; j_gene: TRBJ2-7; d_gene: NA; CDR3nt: TGTGCCAGCTCACCGTCAGGGCCCTACGAGCAGTACTTC; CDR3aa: CASSPSGPYEQYF
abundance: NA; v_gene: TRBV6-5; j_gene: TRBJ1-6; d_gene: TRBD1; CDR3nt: TGTGCCAGCAGTTACCAGGGACAGGGTTCACCCCTCCACTTT; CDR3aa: CASSYQGQGSPLHF
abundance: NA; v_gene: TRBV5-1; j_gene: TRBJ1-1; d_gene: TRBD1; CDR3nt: TGCGCCAGCAGCGCCGGGACAGGGGCAGGGAACACTGAAGCTTTCTTT; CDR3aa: CASSAGTGAGNTEAFF
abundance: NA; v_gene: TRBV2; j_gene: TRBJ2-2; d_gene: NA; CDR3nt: TGTGCCAGCAGTCAACAGGAGTTAAACACCGGGGAGCTGTTTTTT; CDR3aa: CASSQQELNTGELFF
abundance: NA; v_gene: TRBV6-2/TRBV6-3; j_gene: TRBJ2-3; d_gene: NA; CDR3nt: TGTGCCAGCAGTTACTTATATCCTAGCACAGATACGCAGTATTTT; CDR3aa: CASSYLYPSTDTQYF
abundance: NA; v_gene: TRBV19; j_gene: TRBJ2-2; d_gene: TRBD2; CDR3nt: TGTGCCAGTACCCCACGGACTAGCGGGTCGGCTACCGGGGAGCTGTTTTTT; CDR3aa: CASTPRTSGSATGELFF
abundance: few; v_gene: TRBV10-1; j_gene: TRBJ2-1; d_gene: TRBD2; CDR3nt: TGCGCCAGCAGCGAAACTGGACTAGCGGGCCCAGGGAGAGGACTAAATGAGCAGTTCTTC; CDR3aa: CASSETGLAGPGRGLNEQFF
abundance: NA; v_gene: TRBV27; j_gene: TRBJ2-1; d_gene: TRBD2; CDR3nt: TGTGCCAGCAGTTTATCACTAGCGGGGATCAATGAGCAGTTCTTC; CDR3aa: CASSLSLAGINEQFF
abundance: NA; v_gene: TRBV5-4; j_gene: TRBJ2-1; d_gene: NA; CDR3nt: TGTGCCAGCAGCTTGGGATGGGGGCGCTCAAATGAGCAGTTCTTC; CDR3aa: CASSLGWGRSNEQFF
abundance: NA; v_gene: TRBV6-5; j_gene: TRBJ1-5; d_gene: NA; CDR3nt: TGTGCCAGCAGTTACGGGTCTGGGCGCAATCAGCCCCAGCATTTT; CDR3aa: CASSYGSGRNQPQHF
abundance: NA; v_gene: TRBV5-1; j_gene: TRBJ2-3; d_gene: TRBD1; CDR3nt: TGCGCCAGCAGCGGTGGACAGGACACAGATACGCAGTATTTT; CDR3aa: CASSGGQDTDTQYF
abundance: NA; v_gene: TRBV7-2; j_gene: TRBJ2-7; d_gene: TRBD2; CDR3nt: TGTGCCAGCAGCGGGACTAGCGGGAGGTTCTCTTCCTTC; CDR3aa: CASSGTSGRFSSF
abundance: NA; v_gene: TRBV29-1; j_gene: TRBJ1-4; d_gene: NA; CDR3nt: TGCAGCGGCGGCTATGCAACTAATGAAAAACTGTTTTTT; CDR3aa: CSGGYATNEKLFF
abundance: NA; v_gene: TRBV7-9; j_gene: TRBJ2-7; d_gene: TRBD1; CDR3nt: TGTGCCAGCAGCCCCTTGACAGGGGGGTACGAGCAGTACTTC; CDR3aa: CASSPLTGGYEQYF
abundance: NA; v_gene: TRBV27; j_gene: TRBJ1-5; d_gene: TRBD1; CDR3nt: TGTGCCAGCAGTTTTACCCGGGACAGATTACCTAGCAATCAGCCCCAGCATTTT; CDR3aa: CASSFTRDRLPSNQPQHF
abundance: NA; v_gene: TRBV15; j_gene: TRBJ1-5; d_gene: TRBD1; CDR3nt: TGTGCCACCTCAAATCTAAGGACAGGACAACAGCCCCAGCATTTT; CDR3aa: CATSNLRTGQQPQHF
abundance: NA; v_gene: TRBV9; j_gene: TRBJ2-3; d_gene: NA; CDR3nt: TGTGCCAGCACATTAGGGGGTGATGATACGCAGTATTTT; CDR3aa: CASTLGGDDTQYF
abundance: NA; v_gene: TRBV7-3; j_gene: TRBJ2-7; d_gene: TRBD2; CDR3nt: TGTGCCAGCAGCTCGAAAGGACTAGCGGGCAGTTACGAGCAGTACTTC; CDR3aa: CASSSKGLAGSYEQYF
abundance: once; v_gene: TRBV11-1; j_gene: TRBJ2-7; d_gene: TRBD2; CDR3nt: TGTGCCAGCAGTTGGACTAGCGGGACCTACGAGCAGTACTTC; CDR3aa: CASSWTSGTYEQYF
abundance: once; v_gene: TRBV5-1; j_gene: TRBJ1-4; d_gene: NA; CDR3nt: TGCGCCAGCAGCTCGTATTCAGTTAATGAAAAACTGTTTTTT; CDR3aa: CASSSYSVNEKLFF
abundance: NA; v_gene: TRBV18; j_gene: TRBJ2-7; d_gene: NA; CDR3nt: TGTGCCAGCTCACCAGTCCCAGGGAACGAGCAGTACTTC; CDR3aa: CASSPVPGNEQYF
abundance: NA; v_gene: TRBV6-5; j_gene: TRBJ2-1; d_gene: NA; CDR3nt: TGTGCCAGCAGCGATGGACAGAACGGCCACAATGAGCAGTTCTTC; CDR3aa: CASSDGQNGHNEQFF
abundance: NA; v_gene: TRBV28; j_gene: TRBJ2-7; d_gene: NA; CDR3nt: TGTGCCAGCAGTTTAGGACATTCCTACGAGCAGTACTTC; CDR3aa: CASSLGHSYEQYF
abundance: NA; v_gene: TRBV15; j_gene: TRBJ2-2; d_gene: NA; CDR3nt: TGTGCCACCAGCCCTACGAAGGGGTTTACCGGGGAGCTGTTTTTT; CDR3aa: CATSPTKGFTGELFF
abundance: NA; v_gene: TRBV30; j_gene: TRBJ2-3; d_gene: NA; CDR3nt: TGTGCCTGGAACACGGGGGCAGATACGCAGTATTTT; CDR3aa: CAWNTGADTQYF
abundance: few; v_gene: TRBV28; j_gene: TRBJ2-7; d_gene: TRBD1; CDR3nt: TGTGCCAGCATGTTTTCCGGGACAGGCCGCTACGAGCAGTACTTC; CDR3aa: CASMFSGTGRYEQYF
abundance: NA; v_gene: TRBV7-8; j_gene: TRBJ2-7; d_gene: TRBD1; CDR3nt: TGTGCCAGCAGCTTAGGGACAGGGGGCTTCGACGAGCAGTACTTC; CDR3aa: CASSLGTGGFDEQYF
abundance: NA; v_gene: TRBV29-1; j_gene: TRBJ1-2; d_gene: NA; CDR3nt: TGCAGCGTTCCCCGGGGGGCCGGTGGCTACACCTTC; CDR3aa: CSVPRGAGGYTF